This T cell receptor (beta chain) was obtained from a study of cytomegalovirus exposure and HLA in healthy donors. Sequencing used immunoSEQ multiplex PCR; TCRdb keeps in-frame clones, though not all of them. The sample includes some 170,000 clones, around nine tenths seen only once; the top ten take 2% to 3%. Germline lookup yields CDR1 LNHDA and CDR2 SQIVND (reference sequence). This CDR3 is 15 amino acids long. V lost 4 bases, J lost 7 bases, and 19 bases lay in between. Sequenced: PBMCs. The clonotype was recovered from a man younger than 35 in good health and CMV-seropositive. The chain carries TRBV19 and TRBJ1-1; D is undetermined. The CDR3 sequence: CASSNRSPSPFEAFF. CDR3 bases: TGTGCCAGTAGTAACAGAAGTCCTTCCCCATTTGAAGCTTTCTTT. Combining the CDR3 with reference TRBV19 and TRBJ1-1 gives the whole variable domain DGGITQSPKYLFRKEGQNVTLSCEQNLNHDAMYWYRQDPGQGLRLIYYSQIVNDFQKGDIAEGYSVSREKKESFPLTVTSAQKNPTAFYLCASSNRSPSPFEAFFGQGTRLTVV.